Each of the 22 T cell receptor beta chains below was sequenced from the same sample in a study of cytomegalovirus exposure and HLA in healthy donors. Produced via immunoSEQ multiplex PCR; TCRdb's table is partial and in-frame only. The sample shows about 98,000 clones, 70% to 90% of them seen only once. The sequenced sample was PBMCs. These receptors were collected from a woman younger than 45 in good health and CMV-seronegative.

This clone has only one observation. J is TRBJ2-7 and V is TRBV11-3; tentatively, D is TRBD2 (5 bases). With 1 base removed from V and 2 bases from J, the gap between germline ends came to 21 bases. There are 18 residues in the CDR3. CDR1 is SGHNT, CDR2 YENEEA, per germline. The CDR3 sequence is CASSLATGIPSRAYEQYF. The CDR3 DNA reads as TGTGCCAGCAGCTTAGCGACCGGGATTCCGAGTAGGGCCTACGAGCAGTACTTC.

The chain joins TRBV23-1 to TRBJ2-7; the match to TRBD1 covers 7 bases. TRBV23-1 is flagged as an ORF with uncertain function. The trim removed 2 bases at V and 1 base at J, leaving 8 bases unmatched. CDR3 length: 16 amino acids. For the CDR3, the DNA is TGCGCCAGCAGTCAACCCTCCGGACAGGCGTCCTACGAGCAGTACTTC. Protein sequence: CASSQPSGQASYEQYF.

The rearrangement uses TRBV19 and TRBJ2-3, with 10 bases matching TRBD2. The ends lost 7 bases at V and 2 bases at J; junction bases unmatched: 15. The germline CDR1 and CDR2 sequences are LNHDA and SQIVND (reference sequence). The CDR3 runs to 18 residues. The CDR3 nucleotides read TGTGCCAGTATGAGCCAACCGTTAGCGGGGGGACCCACAGATACGCAGTATTTT. Its protein product is CASMSQPLAGGPTDTQYF.

This chain uses TRBV7-2 with TRBJ1-2; D gene unclear. Germline CDR1 reads SGHTA; CDR2 reads FQGNSA. The CDR3 has 16 amino acids. V was trimmed by 5 bases and J by 4 bases, leaving 20 bases between them. This CDR3 is CASSPSSVARLYGYTF. DNA for the CDR3: TGTGCCAGCAGCCCAAGTTCGGTCGCCCGTCTCTATGGCTACACCTTC.

This rearrangement joins TRBV6-1 to TRBJ2-3; D perhaps matches TRBD2 (5 bases). V was trimmed by 6 bases and J by 3 bases, leaving 13 bases between them. CDR1 MNHNS and CDR2 SASEGT come from the germline V gene. The CDR3 loop spans 14 amino acids. DNA for the CDR3: TGTGCCAGCAGCCCCAGAGGGCTGACAGATACGCAGTATTTT. Amino acids: CASSPRGLTDTQYF.

The gene calls are TRBV27 and TRBJ2-2; 9 bases are shared with TRBD1. CDR3 size: 16 residues. Looked up from germline, CDR1 is MNHEY and CDR2 is SMNVEV (reference sequence). With 6 bases clipped from V and 8 bases from J, the junction kept 13 bases outside the gene matches. DNA for the CDR3: TGTGCCAGCAGGGAGGTAGACAGGGGGTTCCAGGGGGAGCTGTTTTTT. Its protein is CASREVDRGFQGELFF.

This chain connects TRBV2 to TRBJ1-1; 8 bases are shared with TRBD1. This CDR3 is built from 16 residues. Germline V gives CDR1 SNHLY, CDR2 FYNNEI. V was pared by 6 bases and J by 0 bases, with 9 bases of the junction left unmatched. The CDR3 DNA is TGTGCCAGCAGGGCCGGGACAGGTCCCATGAACACTGAAGCTTTCTTT. Its protein is CASRAGTGPMNTEAFF.

This rearrangement joins TRBV5-1 to TRBJ1-1; possible D gene TRBD1, 5 bases. V lost 0 bases and J lost 8, with 17 bases in between. Germline lookup yields CDR1 SGHRS and CDR2 YFSETQ. The CDR3 runs 15 residues. CDR3 sequence reads: CASSLGAWGLTEAFF. CDR3 DNA: TGCGCCAGCAGCTTGGGTGCTTGGGGCCTCACAGAAGCTTTCTTT.

This sequence joins TRBV4-1 and TRBJ1-2; the match to TRBD1 covers 7 bases. The V gene end was trimmed by 0 bases and the J gene end by 3 bases; junction bases not matched to a gene: 10. The CDR3 has 17 residues. The germline V gene encodes CDR1 MGHRA and CDR2 YSYEKL. The CDR3 region has the DNA TGCGCCAGCAGCCAAGAAGGGCCCCTAACAGGGGACTATGGCTACACCTTC. This encodes CASSQEGPLTGDYGYTF.

The chain recombines TRBV4-2 with TRBJ2-3, with a tentative D call TRBD1 (7 bases). V shed 4 bases and J shed 0 bases, with 23 bases lying between them. The CDR3 loop spans 19 amino acids. CDR1 LGHNA and CDR2 YNFKEQ come from the germline V gene. The CDR3 sequence: CASSPGGHMGQASTDTQYF. The CDR3 DNA is TGTGCCAGCAGCCCAGGGGGGCATATGGGACAAGCCAGCACAGATACGCAGTATTTT.

The V and J genes are TRBV29-1 and TRBJ2-5; 13 nucleotides agree with TRBD2. The CDR3 covers 15 residues. The germline V gene has CDR1 SQVTM and CDR2 ANQGSEA. Written as DNA, the CDR3 is TGCAGTGTTCGGACTAGCGGGAGAGCAGGGGAGACCCAGTACTTC. Amino acid sequence: CSVRTSGRAGETQYF.

This chain joins TRBV2 and TRBJ2-1; unclear D gene. CDR3 size: 12 residues. Germline-derived CDR1 and CDR2 are SNHLY and FYNNEI. The germline V and J ends were trimmed by 5 bases and 4 bases, with 6 bases remaining between them. CDR3 loop: CASSSRYNEQFF. The CDR3 nucleotides are TGTGCCAGCAGTAGCAGGTACAATGAGCAGTTCTTC.

The chain combines TRBV2 with TRBJ2-2, with TRBD2 matching over 13 bases. Looked up from germline, CDR1 is SNHLY and CDR2 is FYNNEI. V dropped 9 bases and J dropped 7; count of bases not matched to a gene: 5. The CDR3 contains 14 residues. The DNA for the CDR3 is TGTGCCAGAGGGGGACTAGCGGGACGCGGGGAGCTGTTTTTT. Translating gives CARGGLAGRGELFF. Full variable domain (remainder filled in from reference TRBV2 and TRBJ2-2): EPEVTQTPSHQVTQMGQEVILRCVPISNHLYFYWYRQILGQKVEFLVSFYNNEISEKSEIFDDQFSVERPDGSNFTLKIRSTKLEDSAMYFCARGGLAGRGELFFGEGSRLTVL.

The J gene is TRBJ2-3, the V gene TRBV7-9; no clear D. Deletions cut 2 bases from V and 8 bases from J, with 20 bases between. Germline loops: CDR1 SEHNR, CDR2 FQNEAQ (reference sequence). The CDR3 is 16 amino acids. CDR3 in amino acids: CASSLNPRIPERTQYF. CDR3 DNA: TGTGCCAGCAGCTTAAATCCCCGCATACCAGAGCGTACGCAGTATTTT.

J is TRBJ2-6 and V is TRBV11-2; D ambiguous. The germline V and J ends were trimmed by 8 bases and 1 base, with 9 bases remaining between them. This CDR3 comprises 14 residues. CDR1 and CDR2 (germline): SGHAT, FQNNGV. CDR3 sequence (DNA): TGTGCCAGCCTCGACTTGTCTGGGGCCAACGTCCTGACTTTC. Its protein is CASLDLSGANVLTF.

The chain joins TRBV5-6 to TRBJ2-7; D is possibly TRBD1 (6 bases). The CDR3 length is 15 residues. V gave up 6 bases and J gave up 1 base, with 17 bases separating them. Germline lookup yields CDR1 SGHDT and CDR2 YYEEEE. The CDR3 DNA reads TGTGCCAGCACCAATTGGGGGACATATTCCTACGAGCAGTACTTC. Its protein is CASTNWGTYSYEQYF.

J is TRBJ2-2 and V is TRBV7-3; 8 nucleotides align to TRBD2. The ends lost 0 bases at V and 6 bases at J; junction bases unmatched: 6. Germline CDR1 reads SGHTA; CDR2 reads FQGTGA. This CDR3 is 16 amino acids long. For the CDR3, the DNA is TGTGCCAGCAGCTTAACAGGGACTAGGGGCTCCGGGGAGCTGTTTTTT. It codes for CASSLTGTRGSGELFF.

The CDR3: CASSLVTGDAGELFF. The CDR3 nucleotides read TGTGCCAGCAGCTTGGTGACAGGGGATGCCGGGGAGCTGTTTTTT. This rearrangement joins TRBV7-8 to TRBJ2-2; TRBD1 matches at 8 bases. Trimming took 3 bases from V and 6 from J; bases not matched to a gene: 6. This CDR3 is built from 15 residues. In germline, CDR1 is SGHVS, CDR2 FQNEAQ.

The V call is TRBV19, the J call TRBJ1-1; D gene ambiguous. CDR1 is LNHDA, CDR2 SQIVND, per germline (reference sequence). V dropped 5 bases and J dropped 5 bases, with 15 bases sitting between them. The CDR3 contains 14 residues. The CDR3 DNA reads as TGTGCCAGTAGTGCGGACCCCGGAGGGACTGAAGCTTTCTTT. Its translation: CASSADPGGTEAFF.

This chain uses TRBV28 with TRBJ1-5; the D gene is possibly TRBD1 (6 bases). This CDR3 comprises 17 residues. The V and J ends lost 2 bases and 3 bases respectively, with 17 bases between them. CDR1 and CDR2 from the germline V gene are MDHEN and SYDVKM. CDR3 amino acids: CASSLMVGGQLNQPQHF. For the CDR3, the DNA is TGTGCCAGCAGTTTAATGGTTGGGGGCCAGCTCAATCAGCCCCAGCATTTT. Based on the CDR3 plus reference TRBV28 and TRBJ1-5, the full variable domain is DVKVTQSSRYLVKRTGEKVFLECVQDMDHENMFWYRQDPGLGLRLIYFSYDVKMKEKGDIPEGYSVSREKKERFSLILESASTNQTSMYLCASSLMVGGQLNQPQHFGDGTRLSIL.

The rearrangement joins TRBV25-1 to TRBJ2-3; no firm D call. The CDR3 contains 14 residues. CDR1 and CDR2 from the germline V gene are MGHDK and SYGVNS. The ends were cut back, 3 bases at V and 0 bases at J, with 7 bases in the middle. The CDR3 bases are TGTGCCAGCAGTGAGCCAACTAGCACAGATACGCAGTATTTT. This sequence encodes CASSEPTSTDTQYF. Drawing the rest from reference TRBV25-1 and TRBJ2-3, the complete variable domain is EADIYQTPRYLVIGTGKKITLECSQTMGHDKMYWYQQDPGMELHLIHYSYGVNSTEKGDLSSESTVSRIRTEHFPLTLESARPSHTSQYLCASSEPTSTDTQYFGPGTRLTVL.

V usage is TRBV7-2 and J usage is TRBJ2-7; D ambiguous. With 1 base removed from V and 0 bases from J, the gap between germline ends came to 7 bases. The CDR3 extends over 14 amino acids. Per the germline V gene, CDR1 is SGHTA and CDR2 is FQGNSA. CDR3 sequence reads: CASSLVSSSYEQYF. Written as DNA, the CDR3 is TGTGCCAGCAGCTTAGTAAGTAGCTCCTACGAGCAGTACTTC.